Presented here are 15 T cell receptor beta chains from one specimen sequenced in a study of T cell responses to AZD1222 COVID-19 vaccine. Data came from immunoSEQ multiplex PCR; TCRdb stores just in-frame clones and leaves some out. The sample records 150,000 to 200,000 clones, roughly 92% being singletons. The sequenced sample was peripheral blood, obtained on day 0 of AZD1222 vaccination. These receptors originate from an adult in good health.

The chain has TRBV5-1 and TRBJ2-3, with 10 bases that match TRBD1. The V gene end was trimmed by 3 bases and the J gene end by 1 base; junction bases not matched to a gene: 2. This CDR3 has 15 amino acids. Germline CDR1 SGHRS, CDR2 YFSETQ. DNA for the CDR3: TGCGCCAGCAGCTCCGGACAGGGGGGCACAGATACGCAGTATTTT. Its translation is CASSSGQGGTDTQYF.

This clone was recorded once. The chain has TRBV2 and TRBJ2-7; D remains ambiguous. This CDR3 has 13 residues. Germline CDR1 and CDR2: SNHLY and FYNNEI. Trimming shortened V by 8 bases and J by 0 bases, and 11 bases separated the two germline ends. DNA for the CDR3: TGTGCCAGCGCCCCAGTCGCCTCCTACGAGCAGTACTTC. Its translation is CASAPVASYEQYF.

The V call is TRBV10-1, the J call TRBJ2-1, with 11 bases aligning to TRBD2. The CDR3 extends over 15 amino acids. Germline values: CDR1 WNHNN, CDR2 SYGVQD (reference sequence). V shed 4 bases and J 7 bases; nucleotides not matched to a gene: 6. CDR3 nucleotides: TGCGCCAGCAGTGGAACTAGCGGGAGATGGAATGAGCAGTTCTTC. This translates into CASSGTSGRWNEQFF.

The rearrangement joins TRBV27 to TRBJ1-1; maybe TRBD1 (6 bases). The CDR3 extends over 14 amino acids. Germline CDR1 MNHEY, CDR2 SMNVEV (reference sequence). With 6 bases removed from V and 0 bases from J, the gap between germline ends came to 11 bases. CDR3 sequence (DNA): TGTGCCAGCAGGTGGACAGTTATGAACACTGAAGCTTTCTTT. Translation gives CASRWTVMNTEAFF.

The J gene is TRBJ2-3, the V gene TRBV11-2; no reliable D call. This CDR3 spans 13 amino acids. Per the germline V gene, CDR1 is SGHAT and CDR2 is FQNNGV. Trimming took off 3 bases at V and 3 bases at J, with 7 bases between the two ends. The DNA for the CDR3 is TGTGCCAGCAGCTTCCCCCGTACAGATACGCAGTATTTT. Its protein is CASSFPRTDTQYF.

This clone was recorded once. The chain recombines TRBV6-5 with TRBJ1-6; 7 bases align to TRBD1. Trimming took 2 bases from V and 7 from J; bases not matched to a gene: 8. CDR1 MNHEY and CDR2 SVGAGI come from the germline V gene. The length of the CDR3 is 16 residues. CDR3 DNA: TGTGCCAGCAGTTACACTGGGACAGTCCACAATTCACCCCTCCACTTT. This translates into CASSYTGTVHNSPLHF.

This clone has a single count. The chain carries TRBV3-1 (or the pseudogene TRBV3-2) and TRBJ2-7; 10 nucleotides align to TRBD2. V trimming: 5 bases; J trimming: 6 bases; junction bases outside the gene matches: 10. CDR3 size: 15 residues. Germline V lookup: CDR1 LGHDT, CDR2 YNNKEL (reference sequence). The CDR3 DNA reads TGTGCCAGCAGCATTTACAAACTAGCGGGAAGCGAGCAGTACTTC. Its translation: CASSIYKLAGSEQYF.

The sample holds a few counts of this clone. This chain joins TRBV6-4 and TRBJ2-3, with D perhaps matching TRBD2 (5 bases). The germline V gene encodes CDR1 MRHNA and CDR2 SNTAGT. The CDR3 has 16 residues. Trimming removed 0 bases from V and 0 bases from J, with 10 bases in between. DNA for the CDR3: TGTGCCAGCAGTGACTCCCAGACTACTAGCACAGATACGCAGTATTTT. This translates into CASSDSQTTSTDTQYF.

The chain has TRBV6-5 and TRBJ2-1; D unresolved. Germline V gives CDR1 MNHEY, CDR2 SVGAGI. The length of the CDR3 is 11 residues. V was shortened by 4 bases and J by 12 bases, with 10 bases between the two germline ends. CDR3 coding DNA: TGTGCCAGCAGTTCCCAGTATTCGCAGTTCTTC. Protein product: CASSSQYSQFF.

The chain couples TRBV2 to TRBJ2-2, with 8 bases matching TRBD1. CDR1 and CDR2 (germline): SNHLY, FYNNEI. The J segment lost 7 bases and the V segment lost 7 bases, leaving 8 bases of the junction unmatched. The length of the CDR3 is 14 residues. CDR3 DNA: TGTGCCAGCAACGGACAGGGAGGTAGCGGGGAGCTGTTTTTT. Residues: CASNGQGGSGELFF.

J is TRBJ1-2 and V is TRBV2; possibly TRBD1 for D (5 bases). The CDR3 contains 12 residues. Per the germline V gene, CDR1 is SNHLY and CDR2 is FYNNEI. Trimming took 6 bases from V and 0 from J, leaving 5 bases between them. The CDR3 nucleotides are TGTGCCAGCAGGACAGCTAACTATGGCTACACCTTC. Translating gives CASRTANYGYTF.

This rearrangement joins TRBV7-9 to TRBJ2-7; the match to TRBD1 covers 9 bases. The CDR3 sequence is 13 residues long. V was clipped by 2 bases and J by 5 bases; unmatched bases: 1. Looked up from germline, CDR1 is SEHNR and CDR2 is FQNEAQ (reference sequence). CDR3 protein: CASSLTGGDEQYF. CDR3 nucleotides: TGTGCCAGCAGCTTAACAGGGGGCGACGAGCAGTACTTC.

V and J are TRBV4-3 and TRBJ1-1; 8 bases match TRBD1. Germline V CDR1 and CDR2: LGHNA, YSLEER. V shed 4 bases and J 3 bases; nucleotides not matched to a gene: 10. There are 16 residues in the CDR3. CDR3 sequence reads: CASSPSHRGSYTEAFF. The CDR3 bases are TGCGCCAGCAGCCCCTCTCACAGGGGGTCATACACTGAAGCTTTCTTT.

This chain connects TRBV29-1 to TRBJ1-1, with unresolved D. Trimming cost V 7 bases and J 0 bases, with 18 bases left between them. The CDR3 length is 15 residues. Germline V gene lookup returns CDR1 SQVTM and CDR2 ANQGSEA. This chain's CDR3 is CSGSARAVVNTEAFF. In DNA form, the CDR3 reads TGCAGCGGGTCGGCTCGGGCAGTGGTGAACACTGAAGCTTTCTTT.

This rearrangement joins TRBV27 to TRBJ1-4, with D hard to call. This CDR3 region has 14 residues. Germline V lookup: CDR1 MNHEY, CDR2 SMNVEV (reference sequence). Trimming took 6 bases from V and 1 from J, leaving 9 bases between them. The CDR3 loop reads CASRPIGTNEKLFF. Written as DNA, the CDR3 is TGTGCCAGCAGACCAATTGGAACTAATGAAAAACTGTTTTTT.